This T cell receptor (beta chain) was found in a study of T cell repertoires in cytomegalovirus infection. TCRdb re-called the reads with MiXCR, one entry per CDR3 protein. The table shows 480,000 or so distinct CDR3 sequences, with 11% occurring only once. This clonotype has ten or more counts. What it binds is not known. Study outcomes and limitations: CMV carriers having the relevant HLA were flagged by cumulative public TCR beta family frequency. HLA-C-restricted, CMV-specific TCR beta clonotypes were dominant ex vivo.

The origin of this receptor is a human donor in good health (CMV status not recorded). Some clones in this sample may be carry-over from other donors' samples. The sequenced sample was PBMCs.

The CDR3 nucleotides read TGTGCCAGCAGTTTATTCAGGGGTAAAAACACCATATATTTT. Amino acid sequence: CASSLFRGKNTIYF. The chain employs TRBV28 and TRBJ1-3; TRBD1 is a possible D gene (6 bases). V was trimmed by 1 base and J by 6 bases, leaving 10 bases between them. Germline values: CDR1 MDHEN, CDR2 SYDVKM. This CDR3 is built from 14 residues. Using reference TRBV28 and TRBJ1-3 for the parts outside the CDR3, the full variable domain is DVKVTQSSRYLVKRTGEKVFLECVQDMDHENMFWYRQDPGLGLRLIYFSYDVKMKEKGDIPEGYSVSREKKERFSLILESASTNQTSMYLCASSLFRGKNTIYFGEGSWLTVV.